A selection of T cell receptor beta chains follows, all from one sample in a study of T cells in Graves' hyperthyroidism and ophthalmopathy. TCRdb re-called the multiplex PCR reads with MiXCR, one entry per CDR3 protein. The table has 450,000 to 700,000 distinct CDR3 sequences, about 43% seen once. Sequenced input: peripheral blood or thyroid tissue (not recorded which). These receptors all come from a woman aged 18-35 years with Graves' hyperthyroidism. CDR3s include the opening cysteine and the closing phenylalanine or tryptophan. Fields, in order: V gene, clone size, J gene, D gene, CDR3 protein, CDR3 DNA. A D gene is named only where the DNA matches it firmly. Rows give clone size only sometimes, using once, few, many, or a class for an expanded clone.

>TRBV20-1|.|TRBJ2-3|TRBD2
CSATHLAARVGDTQYF
TGCAGTGCCACCCATCTAGCGGCGAGGGTGGGTGATACGCAGTATTTT
>TRBV19|many|TRBJ1-1|TRBD1
CASSMEGQLNTEAFF
TGTGCCAGTAGTATGGAGGGACAGTTGAACACTGAAGCTTTCTTT
>TRBV10-3|.|TRBJ1-3|TRBD1
CAISDPDRDPGNTIYF
TGTGCCATCAGTGACCCAGACAGGGACCCTGGAAACACCATATATTTT
>TRBV2|few|TRBJ2-3|.
CAGGLGSTDTQYF
TGTGCCGGAGGTCTAGGAAGCACAGATACGCAGTATTTT
>TRBV7-3|many|TRBJ2-2|.
CASSRASNTGELFF
TGTGCCAGCAGTCGGGCCTCGAACACCGGGGAGCTGTTTTTT
>TRBV3-1|many|TRBJ1-6|.
CASRAHGSNSPLHF
TGTGCCAGCAGGGCTCATGGATCTAATTCACCCCTCCACTTT
>TRBV20-1|.|TRBJ2-7|.
CSARDPNYEQYF
TGCAGTGCTAGAGACCCCAACTACGAGCAGTACTTC
>TRBV10-3|many|TRBJ1-1|TRBD1
CAISLQGAAEAFF
TGTGCCATCAGTTTACAGGGGGCCGCTGAAGCTTTCTTT
>TRBV3-1|many|TRBJ2-7|TRBD1
CASSLPTGDEQYF
TGTGCCAGCAGCCTCCCGACAGGGGACGAGCAGTACTTC
>TRBV7-3|.|TRBJ2-7|TRBD2
CASSPGLAGGATYEQYF
TGTGCCAGCAGCCCGGGACTAGCGGGAGGGGCCACCTACGAGCAGTACTTC
>TRBV2|.|TRBJ2-5|.
CASSGLVQETQYF
TGTGCCAGCAGCGGGTTAGTCCAAGAGACCCAGTACTTC
>TRBV7-2|many|TRBJ1-5|TRBD1
CASGTVHQPQHF
TGTGCCAGCGGGACAGTTCATCAGCCCCAGCATTTT
>TRBV24-1|.|TRBJ2-7|.
CATSDSQAGGLYEQYF
TGTGCCACCAGTGATTCTCAGGCAGGGGGACTATACGAGCAGTACTTC
>TRBV29-1|.|TRBJ1-5|TRBD1
CSAGQASYNEPQHF
TGCAGCGCAGGACAGGCCTCCTACAATGAGCCCCAGCATTTT
>TRBV5-6|once|TRBJ2-1|TRBD1
CASSLTGEWDEQFF
TGTGCCAGCAGCTTGACAGGGGAGTGGGATGAGCAGTTCTTC
>TRBV12-3/TRBV12-4|many|TRBJ2-7|TRBD1
CASSLGQGNNEQYF
TGTGCCAGCAGTTTGGGACAGGGGAACAACGAGCAGTACTTC
>TRBV9|once|TRBJ2-5|.
CASSSLTSPGELFFGETQYF
.
>TRBV7-9|many|TRBJ1-6|TRBD1
CASSLEVDRGSSPLHF
TGTGCCAGCAGCTTAGAAGTGGACAGGGGAAGCTCACCCCTCCACTTT
>TRBV6-5|.|TRBJ1-1|.
CAISYSRSPNTEAFF
TGTGCCATCAGTTACTCGAGGTCCCCGAACACTGAAGCCTTCTTT
>TRBV29-1|once|TRBJ2-5|.
CRKGAETQYF
TGCAGGAAGGGCGCAGAGACCCAGTACTTC
>TRBV7-2|.|TRBJ2-7|.
CASSYSPQRSGGYEQYF
TGTGCCAGCAGTTACTCCCCCCAAAGGAGTGGGGGATACGAGCAGTACTTC
>TRBV6-5|many|TRBJ1-1|.
CASSYAATVNTEAFF
TGTGCCAGCAGTTACGCCGCGACAGTGAACACTGAAGCTTTCTTT
>TRBV10-3|many|TRBJ1-1|TRBD1
CAISPGTGVAMNTEAFF
TGTGCCATCAGTCCCGGGACAGGGGTCGCCATGAACACTGAAGCTTTCTTT
>TRBV4-1|.|TRBJ2-6|.
CASRRVPGANVLTF
TGCGCCAGCAGGCGGGTACCTGGGGCCAACGTCCTGACTTTC
>TRBV14|many|TRBJ1-2|.
CASSQGKPRVYGYTF
TGTGCCAGCAGCCAAGGAAAACCCAGGGTCTATGGCTACACCTTC
>TRBV6-1|few|TRBJ1-2|.
CASSEAPQARRSGYTF
TGTGCCAGCAGTGAAGCTCCGCAGGCGAGAAGGAGTGGCTACACCTTC
>TRBV29-1|many|TRBJ2-5|.
CSVKGGGGRQETQYF
TGCAGCGTTAAGGGTGGGGGGGGCCGACAAGAGACCCAGTACTTC
>TRBV15|.|TRBJ1-1|.
CATSGITGSYPEAFF
TGTGCCACCAGCGGAATTACAGGGAGCTACCCTGAAGCTTTCTTT
>TRBV9|.|TRBJ2-7|TRBD2
CASSVVGTSGPHEQYF
TGTGCCAGCAGCGTAGTCGGGACTAGCGGACCGCACGAGCAGTACTTC
>TRBV4-2|many|TRBJ2-2|.
CASSRDTNTGELFF
TGTGCCAGCAGCCGGGACACTAACACCGGGGAGCTGTTTTTT
>TRBV7-2|many|TRBJ2-3|TRBD2
CASSTSLAGEDTQYF
TGTGCCAGCAGCACCTCACTAGCGGGTGAAGATACGCAGTATTTT
>TRBV12-3/TRBV12-4|.|TRBJ1-2|TRBD1
CAGGQGTTRGYTF
TGTGCCGGAGGACAGGGGACAACCCGGGGCTACACCTTC
>TRBV12-3/TRBV12-4|.|TRBJ2-7|TRBD2
CASSTSGGDEQYF
TGTGCCAGCAGTACTAGCGGGGGGGACGAGCAGTACTTC
>TRBV11-2|.|TRBJ2-6|TRBD1
CASSITGDPSGANVLTF
TGTGCCAGCAGCATAACAGGGGACCCCTCTGGGGCCAACGTCCTGACTTTC
>TRBV12-3/TRBV12-4|many|TRBJ2-7|.
CASSQWLSGQYF
TGTGCCAGCAGCCAATGGCTATCTGGGCAGTACTTC
>TRBV25-1|many|TRBJ2-3|.
CASSGIGGSGTDTQYF
TGTGCCAGCAGTGGGATCGGAGGCAGTGGCACAGATACGCAGTATTTT
>TRBV7-8|many|TRBJ1-1|.
CASSLGPAWSEAFF
TGTGCCAGCAGCCTGGGACCGGCCTGGTCTGAAGCTTTCTTT
>TRBV10-3|many|TRBJ2-7|TRBD2
CAIGGTSSLNSYEQYF
TGTGCCATCGGAGGGACTAGCTCTTTAAATTCCTACGAGCAGTACTTC
>TRBV25-1|.|TRBJ2-7|.
CACSAKRQGGAYEQYF
TGTGCCTGCAGTGCCAAGCGCCAGGGAGGCGCCTACGAGCAGTACTTC
>TRBV24-1|.|TRBJ1-1|.
CATSDPPGTEAFF
TGTGCCACCAGTGACCCCCCCGGGACCGAAGCTTTCTTT
>TRBV5-6|.|TRBJ1-4|TRBD1
CASSLAGDRGNEKLFF
TGTGCCAGCAGCTTAGCTGGAGACAGGGGGAATGAAAAACTGTTTTTT
>TRBV19|many|TRBJ2-7|.
CASSIGPAGAYEQYF
TGTGCCAGTAGTATTGGCCCAGCGGGTGCCTACGAGCAGTACTTC
>TRBV2|many|TRBJ2-7|.
CASSKITYEQYF
TGTGCCAGCTCTAAAATAACCTACGAGCAGTACTTC
>TRBV12-3/TRBV12-4|.|TRBJ2-5|.
CASSFGPEETQYF
TGTGCCAGCAGTTTTGGGCCAGAAGAGACCCAGTACTTC
>TRBV10-3|many|TRBJ1-2|.
CAISGSVNYGYTF
TGTGCCATCAGTGGGTCGGTAAACTATGGCTACACCTTC